A single sample gave rise to the 20 T cell receptor beta chains below, sequenced in a study of T cells in Graves' hyperthyroidism and ophthalmopathy. Amplification yielded TCR beta CDR3 regions, with RNA transcripts as the source. HTBI primers were employed in a first-round RT-PCR of the TCR CDR3. TCRdb independently ran MiXCR on the multiplex PCR reads; one entry per CDR3 protein. The sample yields some 420,000 distinct CDR3 sequences, roughly 13% seen once. The sample taken for sequencing was blood. Every receptor here comes from a young woman with Graves' hyperthyroidism.

The chain uses TRBV5-1 and TRBJ2-2; 7 bases match TRBD2. CDR3 size: 16 residues. Germline V gives CDR1 SGHRS, CDR2 YFSETQ. Trimming cost V 6 bases and J 0 bases; bases outside gene matches: 8. The DNA of the CDR3 is TGCGCCAGCAACCCCAGCGGGATCGCGAACACCGGGGAGCTGTTTTTT. Encoded protein: CASNPSGIANTGELFF. The entire variable domain, with the rest obtained from reference TRBV5-1 and TRBJ2-2, is as follows: KAGVTQTPRYLIKTRGQQVTLSCSPISGHRSVSWYQQTPGQGLQFLFEYFSETQRNKGNFPGRFSGRQFSNSRSEMNVSTLELGDSALYLCASNPSGIANTGELFFGEGSRLTVL.

The genes are TRBV7-3 and TRBJ1-3, with no clear D. There are 13 residues in the CDR3. CDR1 is SGHTA and CDR2 is FQGTGA in the germline V gene. V lost 4 bases and J 3 bases, leaving 7 bases between the germline ends. CDR3 DNA sequence: TGTGCCAGCAGCTCCTACAGTGGAAACACCATATATTTT. Translation: CASSSYSGNTIYF.

In this sample, this clonotype turned up many times. This chain connects TRBV10-3 to TRBJ2-3; maybe TRBD1 (6 bases). V lost 10 bases, J lost 0 bases, and 11 bases lay in between. There are 13 residues in the CDR3. The germline V gene has CDR1 ENHRY and CDR2 SYGVKD. CDR3 DNA sequence: TGTGCCACAAGGGACATAAGCACAGATACGCAGTATTTT. It yields the protein CATRDISTDTQYF.

This clonotype was recorded at least ten times. The chain has TRBV28 and TRBJ2-7; D remains unclear. The CDR3 has 12 amino acids. V was cut by 6 bases and J by 2 bases, with 8 bases left in between. Germline loops: CDR1 MDHEN, CDR2 SYDVKM. The CDR3: CASRGFTYEQYF. CDR3 bases: TGTGCCAGCAGGGGCTTCACCTACGAGCAGTACTTC.

In its sample, this clonotype was seen many times. This chain connects TRBV30 to TRBJ2-3; no firm D call. This CDR3 is built from 12 residues. Trimming left V 5 bases short and J 1 base short, with 7 bases between. The germline V gene encodes CDR1 GTSNPN and CDR2 SVGIG (reference sequence). The CDR3 nucleotides are TGTGCCTGGGATAGGCGCACAGATACGCAGTATTTT. Protein: CAWDRRTDTQYF.

This clonotype has just a few counts. The rearrangement links TRBV12-3 or TRBV12-4 to TRBJ2-3; 11 bases are a match to TRBD1. CDR3 length equals 14 residues. V gave up 4 bases and J gave up 4 bases; unmatched junction bases: 1. CDR3 sequence reads: CASSSDRGPDTQYF. The CDR3 DNA reads TGTGCCAGCAGTTCGGACAGGGGGCCAGATACGCAGTATTTT.

In its sample, this clonotype was seen many times. This chain uses TRBV12-3 or TRBV12-4 with TRBJ1-1; no definite D call. Trimming removed 8 bases at V and 0 bases at J, with 10 bases between. The CDR3 has 13 amino acids. The CDR3 is CASVQTVNTEAFF. The CDR3 DNA follows: TGTGCCAGCGTACAGACTGTGAACACTGAAGCTTTCTTT.

This clonotype has at least ten counts. This chain joins TRBV12-3 or TRBV12-4 and TRBJ1-1; possibly TRBD1 for D (5 bases). The CDR3 runs 17 residues. Trimming pared 7 bases from V and 0 bases from J, leaving 21 bases between. CDR3 sequence: CASTKDTKEGLNTEAFF. DNA for the CDR3: TGTGCCAGCACTAAGGACACCAAAGAGGGGTTGAACACTGAAGCTTTCTTT.

The chain uses TRBV20-1 and TRBJ2-2; tentatively, D is TRBD2 (5 bases). Trimming removed 3 bases from V and 0 bases from J, with 8 bases in between. This CDR3 is 14 amino acids long. Germline V CDR1 and CDR2: DFQATT, SNEGSKA (reference sequence). The CDR3 region has the DNA TGCAGTGCTAGGAGGGCAACGAACACCGGGGAGCTGTTTTTT. This codes for CSARRATNTGELFF.

V is TRBV6-1 and J is TRBJ2-5; 10 bases are shared with TRBD1. Germline CDR1 MNHNS, CDR2 SASEGT. CDR3 length: 15 residues. The V gene end was trimmed by 6 bases and the J gene end by 4 bases; junction bases not matched to a gene: 8. CDR3 nucleotide sequence: TGTGCCAGCAGAGTGTTGACAGGGGGCACAGAGACCCAGTACTTC. Amino acid sequence: CASRVLTGGTETQYF.

This clonotype was counted at least ten times. The V and J genes are TRBV20-1 and TRBJ2-7; D uncertain. V was cut by 0 bases and J by 2 bases, with 14 bases left in between. Looked up from germline, CDR1 is DFQATT and CDR2 is SNEGSKA (reference sequence). The CDR3 runs 15 residues. Here the CDR3 DNA reads TGCAGTGCTAGAGAGGAGTTCACCCAAACCTACGAGCAGTACTTC. This translates into CSAREEFTQTYEQYF.

The sample holds many counts of this clonotype. The J gene is TRBJ2-2, the V gene TRBV5-1, with 11 bases matching TRBD2. Looked up from germline, CDR1 is SGHRS and CDR2 is YFSETQ. V shed 3 bases, J shed 6 bases, and the junction held 10 bases outside the gene matches. CDR3 length: 17 residues. The DNA for the CDR3 is TGCGCCAGCAGCTCCGCGACTAGCGGGATTAGGGCCGGGGAGCTGTTTTTT. Residues: CASSSATSGIRAGELFF.

This clonotype was counted a few times. The V and J genes are TRBV5-1 and TRBJ2-5; D is possibly TRBD1 (5 bases). Germline-derived CDR1 and CDR2 are SGHRS and YFSETQ. Trimming removed 5 bases at V and 2 bases at J, with 13 bases between. The CDR3 totals 14 residues. For the CDR3, the DNA is TGCGCCAGCAGTAAGGGCAGGGAACAAGAGACCCAGTACTTC. Translated: CASSKGREQETQYF.

This clonotype was recorded at least ten times. The chain recombines TRBV7-9 with TRBJ2-7, with 10 bases fitting TRBD1. This CDR3 region has 15 residues. CDR1 is SEHNR and CDR2 is FQNEAQ in the germline V gene (reference sequence). V shed 3 bases and J 6 bases; nucleotides not matched to a gene: 8. CDR3 amino acids: CASSFRQGARAEQYF. As DNA, the CDR3 is TGTGCCAGCAGCTTTCGACAGGGGGCGCGGGCCGAGCAGTACTTC.

This chain uses TRBV20-1 with TRBJ1-1; 7 nucleotides line up with TRBD1. V lost 6 bases, J lost 1 base, and 11 bases stayed unmatched. Germline CDR1 reads DFQATT; CDR2 reads SNEGSKA (reference sequence). This CDR3 is 15 amino acids long. CDR3 region: CSAQQPGQTNTEAFF. The CDR3 coding sequence is TGCAGTGCCCAGCAGCCGGGACAGACGAACACTGAAGCTTTCTTT.

Many counts were recorded for this clonotype. The chain combines TRBV7-2 with TRBJ2-1; maybe TRBD2 (6 bases). The germline CDR1 and CDR2 sequences are SGHTA and FQGNSA. Between the trimmed V and J ends, which lost 6 bases and 3 bases, there was a span of 9 bases. The CDR3 is 13 residues long. The CDR3 region has the DNA TGTGCCAGCAGGGAGGACTACTACAATGAGCAGTTCTTC. Amino acid sequence: CASREDYYNEQFF.

This clonotype has only a few counts. The rearrangement links TRBV7-2 to TRBJ2-1; 7 positions agree with TRBD2. CDR1 and CDR2 from the germline V gene are SGHTA and FQGNSA. Germline trimming cut 1 base from V and 4 bases from J; bases unmatched to any gene: 4. There are 15 residues in the CDR3. The CDR3 DNA reads as TGTGCCAGCAGCTTAGGGGGACTACCTTACAATGAGCAGTTCTTC. Its protein product is CASSLGGLPYNEQFF.

This clonotype was observed at least ten times. The chain uses TRBV12-3 or TRBV12-4 and TRBJ1-6; 8 bases align to TRBD1. The CDR3 covers 15 residues. V shed 0 bases and J 7 bases; nucleotides not matched to a gene: 2. The CDR3 coding sequence is TGTGCCAGCAGTTTAGCGCCAGGGGGCAATTCACCCCTCCACTTT. Protein: CASSLAPGGNSPLHF.

V usage is TRBV5-1 and J usage is TRBJ2-1; 7 nucleotides match TRBD2. Germline V lookup: CDR1 SGHRS, CDR2 YFSETQ. V trimming: 5 bases; J trimming: 3 bases; junction bases outside the gene matches: 11. The CDR3 totals 16 residues. The CDR3 DNA sequence: TGCGCCAGCAGGGAAAGTTGGCGGGAGATCTACAATGAGCAGTTCTTC. Amino acid sequence: CASRESWREIYNEQFF.

The chain recombines TRBV6-1 with TRBJ2-5; D is uncertain. Per the germline V gene, CDR1 is MNHNS and CDR2 is SASEGT. The CDR3 runs 12 residues. V dropped 6 bases and J dropped 7 bases, with 12 bases sitting between them. CDR3 region: CASRMDVGTQYF. In DNA form, the CDR3 reads TGTGCCAGCAGAATGGACGTAGGGACCCAGTACTTC.